This TCR beta chain comes out of a study of control samples from healthy donors and cancer patients. Produced via immunoSEQ multiplex PCR; TCRdb's table is partial and in-frame only. The sample includes about 160,000 clones, about 90% of them seen just once. The V end lost 4 bases, the J end lost 2 bases, and 15 bases lay between the germline ends. The CDR3 totals 15 residues. Germline V gives CDR1 LNHDA, CDR2 SQIVND (reference sequence). The rearrangement uses TRBV19 and TRBJ2-7; D might be TRBD2 (6 bases). This sequence originates from a man aged 30 to 39 in good health. Sequencing was performed on blood. The CDR3 spells CASSREGRGTYEQYF. In nucleotides, the CDR3 is TGTGCCAGTAGTAGAGAGGGACGGGGGACCTACGAGCAGTACTTC.